This T cell receptor beta chain was recorded in a study of T-cell reconstitution after alpha-beta-depleted transplantation in children (dated by TCRdb to 2015 to 2016). A note on the overall study: T-cell immune reconstitution after TCRalphabeta/CD19-depleted allogeneic hematopoietic cell transplantation in children was quantitatively tracked in the study by means of TCR repertoire profiling. Broad study findings and their caveats: The high TCRbeta diversity at day 60 in some patients was ascribed to recipient T cells and intrathymic progenitors that had survived conditioning. Hyperexpanded clone frequencies declined over subsequent months; after one year, T-cell counts and TCRbeta diversity were mostly attributed to newly produced T cells. The apparently early recovery of alphabetaT-cell counts about two months after transplant reportedly depended on only several hundred rapidly expanded clones that came from non-depleted graft cells.

From cysteine to phenylalanine, the CDR3 is 17 amino acids long. The only DNA kept is the CDR3, 51 bases in frame from the first base. CDR1 and CDR2, looked up from the germline V gene (reference sequence), are SEHNR and FQNEAQ. This clonotype has more than one count but fewer than ten. Its antigen specificity is not known. A read error may produce the germline difference seen at one junction end. The treatment or condition tag for this specimen amounts to: allogeneic hematopoietic cell transplantation with graft depleted of TCRalphabeta T cells and CD19 B cells. The children who served as transplant recipients had been given grafts of TCRalphabeta/CD19-depleted allogeneic hematopoietic cells. Library preparation used PCR. The sequencing machine was an Illumina HiSeq 2500. TCR libraries were prepared with molecular barcoding, using unique molecular identifiers to normalize TCRbeta repertoire quantification. TCRdb itself trimmed the public reads at Q25 with fastp, ran MiXCR and retained productive beta chains. Records with the same CDR3 protein are collapsed into one entry carrying the most frequent genes and DNA. This sample holds some 830,000 distinct CDR3 sequences; around 17% were observed only once. The ten largest make up 5% of the sample.

The V and J segments used are TRBV7-9 and TRBJ1-4, with 7 bases matching TRBD1. Source: PBMCs, mostly from graft donor cells, taken 360 days after TCRalphabeta/CD19-depleted stem cell transplant. This sequence was found in a male patient aged 10-17 years who had a stem cell transplant for acute lymphoblastic leukemia, so the T cells may come from the graft donor. Here is the DNA: TGTGCCAGCAGCTTCCCCCTGAGACAGGGACCTAAAGAAAAACTGTTTTTT. This yields the protein CASSFPLRQGPKEKLFF.